This is a list of T cell receptor beta chains from one sample in a study of PD-1 blockade in classical Hodgkin lymphoma. Profiling relied on immunoSEQ multiplex PCR, and the TCRdb table lists in-frame clones only, not all of them. Of approximately 50,000 clones listed, just under 75% were seen once; the top ten hold about 16%. The sequenced sample was peripheral blood mononuclear cells (PBMCs), obtained before the second cycle of nivolumab. The receptors come from a human donor with classical Hodgkin lymphoma. CDR3s include the opening cysteine and the closing phenylalanine or tryptophan. Each record gives: clone size, J gene, V gene, CDR3 length, D gene, CDR3 DNA, CDR3 protein. The D gene is left open where the match is weak. Clone size is given for some rows only: seen once, a few or many times, or a class if the clone is expanded.

NA,TRBJ2-7,TRBV6-1,15,NA,TGTGCCAGCAGTGAAGAGCGGCTAGCGAGCTACGAGCAGTACTTC,CASSEERLASYEQYF
few,TRBJ1-2,TRBV7-9,14,TRBD1,TGTGCCAGCAGCTTAGGACAGGGAAACTATGGCTACACCTTC,CASSLGQGNYGYTF
NA,TRBJ1-1,TRBV19,14,TRBD1,TGTGCCAGTAGTTACGGGACAGCGAACACTGAAGCTTTCTTT,CASSYGTANTEAFF
NA,TRBJ1-2,TRBV27,13,NA,TGTGCCAGCAGTTCTCCGGGGCGTACTGGCTACACCTTC,CASSSPGRTGYTF
few,TRBJ1-5,TRBV30,13,NA,TGTGCCTGGACTCGTCCGGGGGGCACGCCCCAGCATTTT,CAWTRPGGTPQHF
NA,TRBJ2-7,TRBV25-1,13,TRBD1,TGTGCCAGCAGTGGGACAGGATCCTACGAGCAGTACTTC,CASSGTGSYEQYF
NA,TRBJ2-1,TRBV7-6,15,NA,TGTGCCAGCAGCTTAGACGCGGGAAGCTACAATGAGCAGTTCTTC,CASSLDAGSYNEQFF
NA,TRBJ2-4,TRBV14,21,NA,TGTGCCAGCAGCCAAGTCGAACAAAACGCAAGACAGAACCTCGCCAAAAACATTCAGTACTTC,CASSQVEQNARQNLAKNIQYF
NA,TRBJ1-3,TRBV11-2,16,NA,TGTGCCAGCAACCGGGACCGCACTAGCTCTGGAAACACCATATATTTT,CASNRDRTSSGNTIYF
medium-sized,TRBJ2-7,TRBV7-9,15,NA,TGTGCCAGCACCGCCCAGTGGGGAGGTGGAGACGAGCAGTACTTC,CASTAQWGGGDEQYF
NA,TRBJ1-2,TRBV13,12,NA,TGTGCCAGCACCCTTAGCTCCTATGGCTACACCTTC,CASTLSSYGYTF
NA,TRBJ2-7,TRBV19,15,NA,TGTGCCAGTAGTGACCGAGGTCTGAGCTCCTACGAGCAGTACTTC,CASSDRGLSSYEQYF
NA,TRBJ2-7,TRBV6-5,15,NA,TGTGCCAGCAGTGGGGAGGGGGTAGGACGCTACGAGCAGTACTTC,CASSGEGVGRYEQYF
few,TRBJ1-5,TRBV15,12,NA,TGTGCCACCAGCTTCCCTTATCAGCCCCAGCATTTT,CATSFPYQPQHF
NA,TRBJ2-7,TRBV30,14,TRBD1,TGTGCCTGGAGTCCGGGACAGGGACCATACGAGCAGTACTTC,CAWSPGQGPYEQYF
once,TRBJ2-3,TRBV28,13,NA,TGTGCCAGCAGTTATAGTGTGACAGATACGCAGTATTTT,CASSYSVTDTQYF
NA,TRBJ2-7,TRBV6-6,15,NA,TGTGCCAGCAGTTACTCGAGCAGGGGCACCTACGAGCAGTACTTC,CASSYSSRGTYEQYF
NA,TRBJ2-7,TRBV7-9,12,NA,TGTGCCAGCAGCTTAGGGGCTTACGAGCAGTACTTC,CASSLGAYEQYF
NA,TRBJ1-1,TRBV11-2,14,TRBD1,TGTGCCAGCAGTTACAGGACAGGGAACACTGAAGCTTTCTTT,CASSYRTGNTEAFF
few,TRBJ1-2,TRBV5-4,16,NA,TGTGCCAGCAGCCTACCGACCCTTGGAGGGGCGGATGGCTACACCTTC,CASSLPTLGGADGYTF
NA,TRBJ1-5,TRBV30,15,NA,TGTGCCTGGAGTACGGGGGTCCATAGCAATCAGCCCCAGCATTTT,CAWSTGVHSNQPQHF
few,TRBJ2-3,TRBV19,14,NA,TGTGCCAGTAGTGATGGGGGGACCACAGATACGCAGTATTTT,CASSDGGTTDTQYF
NA,TRBJ2-5,TRBV29-1,15,TRBD1,TGCAGCGTTGAAGATGGACAGGGGAGGGCAGAGACCCAGTACTTC,CSVEDGQGRAETQYF
NA,TRBJ2-5,TRBV27,14,NA,TGTGCCAGCAGTTTATCGCAGGGGCTGGAGACCCAGTACTTC,CASSLSQGLETQYF
few,TRBJ1-1,TRBV9,13,TRBD1,TGTGCCAGCAGCCTAGGACAGGGCACTGAAGCTTTCTTT,CASSLGQGTEAFF